The clone carrying this T cell receptor (beta chain) was seen more than once but under ten times. Its matching antigen is unknown. This specimen comes from a study of T cells after yellow fever vaccination. Overall study results and limits: Abundant bulk-population clonotypes could contaminate the FACS-sorted repertoires.

The CDR3 runs to 16 residues. V trimming: 0 bases; J trimming: 2 bases; junction bases outside the gene matches: 4. In germline, CDR1 is SGDLS, CDR2 YYNGEE. A single record per CDR3 protein comes from TCRdb applying MiXCR to the 5' RACE reads. The table records hundreds of thousands of distinct CDR3 sequences, approximately 5.7% of them present only once. This material consisted of PBMCs, taken 5 days after the yellow fever booster vaccination. The V gene is TRBV9, the J gene TRBJ2-2, with 7 bases identical to TRBD2. The clonotype comes from a man younger than 40 who received the YFV17D yellow fever vaccine. Written as DNA, the CDR3 is TGTGCCAGCAGCGTAGAAGCTAGCGGCAACACCGGGGAGCTGTTTTTT. It specifies CASSVEASGNTGELFF.